This T cell receptor beta chain stems from a study of Ad26.COV2.S vaccination and SARS-CoV-2 variants. Turning to the study itself: Donor got 5x10^10 or 1x10^11 viral particles of Ad26.COV2.S.

Remarks on this clone: The antigen remains undetermined.

J was trimmed by 0 bases and V by 2 bases; bases with no gene match: 2. Germline CDR1 and CDR2: GTSNPN and SVGIG (reference sequence). The CDR3 loop spans 17 amino acids. Repertoires were generated with immunoSEQ multiplex PCR, while TCRdb's copy carries only in-frame clones and drops some. The sample yields 500,000 or so clones, nearly 90% seen once. Study-level results: Analytic work on TCR breadth and depth might have understated the full extent of total T cell responses.

This sample's treatment: approximately 18 received Ad26.COV2.S at low or high dose, single or two shots; about five received placebo; per-sample allocation not given. Day 63 following the first vaccine or placebo injection was when the samples were taken. The individual, an adult aged 18-55 years, was a donor in Boston. The chain uses TRBV30 and TRBJ2-6; 12 nucleotides line up with TRBD2. This specimen consisted of peripheral blood, obtained in a trial of Ad26.COV2.S vaccine versus placebo. This receptor was obtained from a person between 18 and 59 years old who received the Ad26.COV2.S COVID-19 vaccine or a placebo. The DNA for the CDR3 is TGTGCCTGGAGTCGACTAGCGGGGGACTCTGGGGCCAACGTCCTGACTTTC. The encoded protein is CAWSRLAGDSGANVLTF.